This entry lists 25 T cell receptor beta chains sequenced from one sample in a study of blood T cell repertoires in COVID-19. Produced via immunoSEQ multiplex PCR; TCRdb's table is partial and in-frame only. The table records approximately 300,000 clones, 70% to 90% of them present only once. The sequenced material came from PBMCs or T cells enriched from blood (not recorded which). The receptors were gathered from a woman aged 25-40 years who had recovered from COVID-19.

V usage is TRBV19 and J usage is TRBJ1-5; D uncertain. The germline V gene encodes CDR1 LNHDA and CDR2 SQIVND (reference sequence). Trimming took off 5 bases at V and 6 bases at J, with 5 bases between the two ends. This CDR3 spans 11 amino acids. CDR3 loop: CASSGSQPQHF. CDR3 in DNA: TGTGCCAGTAGTGGGAGTCAGCCCCAGCATTTT.

This chain connects TRBV19 to TRBJ2-7; D gene uncertain. Trimming removed 3 bases at V and 2 bases at J, with 8 bases between. The germline V gene encodes CDR1 LNHDA and CDR2 SQIVND (reference sequence). The CDR3 sequence is 13 residues long. The CDR3 DNA sequence: TGTGCCAGTAGTATGGCGGCGACCTACGAGCAGTACTTC. This gives the protein CASSMAATYEQYF. The complete variable domain, with remaining parts taken from reference TRBV19 and TRBJ2-7, reads DGGITQSPKYLFRKEGQNVTLSCEQNLNHDAMYWYRQDPGQGLRLIYYSQIVNDFQKGDIAEGYSVSREKKESFPLTVTSAQKNPTAFYLCASSMAATYEQYFGPGTRLTVT.

The chain couples TRBV12-3 or TRBV12-4 to TRBJ2-1; D is unresolved. Trimming stripped 7 bases from V and 7 bases from J, with 14 bases between. The CDR3 is 13 amino acids. The CDR3 region is CASTPLRSNEQFF. CDR3 DNA sequence: TGTGCCAGCACCCCCCTGCGGAGTAATGAGCAGTTCTTC.

The chain is built from TRBV30 and TRBJ1-1; 11 bases map to TRBD1. The CDR3 is 12 amino acids. Germline CDR1 and CDR2: GTSNPN and SVGIG (reference sequence). Unmatched junction bases numbered 3, after V lost 5 bases and J lost 7 bases. CDR3 in DNA: TGTGCCTGGGGACAGGGGGCCCTTGAAGCTTTCTTT. This encodes CAWGQGALEAFF.

The chain has TRBV3-1 (or the pseudogene TRBV3-2) and TRBJ1-1, with D uncertain. Germline CDR1 LGHDT, CDR2 YNNKEL (reference sequence). This CDR3 is built from 16 residues. V was clipped by 8 bases and J by 2 bases, with 21 bases between them. This CDR3 is CASSPLHSEENTEAFF. The DNA of the CDR3 is TGTGCCAGCTCCCCACTCCACTCCGAAGAAAACACTGAAGCTTTCTTT.

The chain recombines TRBV15 with TRBJ1-5; D is undetermined. The CDR3 is 12 residues long. From germline, CDR1 is LNHNV and CDR2 YYDKDF (reference sequence). The germline V and J ends were trimmed by 3 bases and 7 bases, with 7 bases remaining between them. The CDR3 nucleotides read TGTGCCACCAGCAGGGTGGAGCAGCCCCAGCATTTT. Translating gives CATSRVEQPQHF.

The CDR3 region is CASSPRGSGGQETQYF. In DNA, the CDR3 is TGTGCCAGCAGCCCCCGGGGTAGCGGGGGGCAAGAGACCCAGTACTTC. The V and J genes are TRBV9 and TRBJ2-5, with TRBD2 identical over 10 bases. CDR3 length equals 16 residues. CDR1 is SGDLS and CDR2 is YYNGEE in the germline V gene. Trimming at V came to 4 bases and at J to 2 bases, leaving 8 bases not matched to a gene.

The chain has TRBV6-5 and TRBJ1-6; tentatively, D is TRBD1 (5 bases). The V gene lost 8 bases and the J gene lost 3 bases, with 14 bases spanning the gap. CDR3 length equals 15 residues. Germline V gene sequence: CDR1 MNHEY, CDR2 SVGAGI. DNA of the CDR3: TGTGCCAGCGTTCGGGAGGGGATCTATAATTCACCCCTCCACTTT. Translated, it gives CASVREGIYNSPLHF.

V gene TRBV18 combines with J gene TRBJ1-6; the match to TRBD1 covers 7 bases. This CDR3 is 15 amino acids long. CDR1 KGHSH and CDR2 LQKENI come from the germline V gene. Unmatched junction bases numbered 3, after V lost 3 bases and J lost 4 bases. The DNA of the CDR3 is TGTGCCAGCTCACCGACAGGGTCTTATAATTCACCCCTCCACTTT. Protein product: CASSPTGSYNSPLHF.

This chain joins TRBV28 and TRBJ1-6; 8 bases are shared with TRBD1. Trimming removed 6 bases from V and 6 bases from J; junction bases left unmatched: 7. The germline CDR1 and CDR2 sequences are MDHEN and SYDVKM. The CDR3 contains 15 residues. The CDR3 loop reads CASRLDRAVNSPLHF. As DNA, the CDR3 is TGTGCCAGCAGACTGGACAGGGCGGTTAATTCACCCCTCCACTTT. The variable domain in full, with the rest retrieved from reference TRBV28 and TRBJ1-6, is DVKVTQSSRYLVKRTGEKVFLECVQDMDHENMFWYRQDPGLGLRLIYFSYDVKMKEKGDIPEGYSVSREKKERFSLILESASTNQTSMYLCASRLDRAVNSPLHFGNGTRLTVT.

The J gene is TRBJ1-3, the V gene TRBV7-9, with D possibly TRBD1 on 5 matching bases. CDR3 length: 16 amino acids. Germline V gene data show CDR1 as SEHNR and CDR2 as FQNEAQ (reference sequence). Trimming removed 2 bases at V and 0 bases at J, with 11 bases between. This CDR3 is CASSLYRPNSGNTIYF. The CDR3 coding sequence is TGTGCCAGCAGCTTATACAGGCCCAACTCTGGAAACACCATATATTTT.

The count of this clone is one. The chain has TRBV11-2 and TRBJ1-2; no firm D call. The V end was cut by 5 bases, the J end by 0 bases, with 7 bases between. This CDR3 is built from 13 residues. CDR1 is SGHAT and CDR2 is FQNNGV in the germline V gene. DNA for the CDR3: TGTGCCAGCAGCCCTAGAACTAACTATGGCTACACCTTC. This codes for CASSPRTNYGYTF.

The rearrangement joins TRBV7-9 to TRBJ1-1; possible D gene TRBD1, 5 bases. Germline lookup yields CDR1 SEHNR and CDR2 FQNEAQ (reference sequence). The CDR3 totals 15 residues. Trimming removed 4 bases at V and 4 bases at J, with 16 bases between. The CDR3 bases are TGTGCCAGCAGCTCGCAATCAGGGCGAGGCACTGAAGCTTTCTTT. Translating gives CASSSQSGRGTEAFF.

This chain links TRBV7-9 with TRBJ1-2; maybe TRBD1 (5 bases). The CDR3 extends over 14 amino acids. Germline CDR1 SEHNR, CDR2 FQNEAQ (reference sequence). Trimming shortened V by 0 bases and J by 5 bases, and 10 bases separated the two germline ends. CDR3 DNA sequence: TGTGCCAGCAGCTTAGCAAGCACAGGTTATGGCTACACCTTC. Translated, it gives CASSLASTGYGYTF.

V usage is TRBV12-5 and J usage is TRBJ2-2; TRBD1 might be the D (5 bases). Germline V gene data show CDR1 as LGHNT and CDR2 as FRNRAP. V gave up 2 bases and J gave up 2 bases, with 15 bases separating them. The CDR3 spans 17 residues. The CDR3 sequence: CASGLFPADSNTGELFF. CDR3 sequence (DNA): TGTGCTAGTGGTTTGTTCCCCGCCGACAGCAACACCGGGGAGCTGTTTTTT. Looking up the rest from reference TRBV12-5 and TRBJ2-2 gives the full variable domain: DARVTQTPRHKVTEMGQEVTMRCQPILGHNTVFWYRQTMMQGLELLAYFRNRAPLDDSGMPKDRFSAEMPDATLATLKIQPSEPRDSAVYFCASGLFPADSNTGELFFGEGSRLTVL.

The V and J genes are TRBV30 and TRBJ2-1; 7 bases line up with TRBD2. CDR1 and CDR2 (germline): GTSNPN, SVGIG (reference sequence). CDR3 length: 15 residues. The V and J ends lost 2 bases and 2 bases, in that order; junction bases with no gene match: 6. CDR3 nucleotides: TGTGCCTGGAGTTCGACGGGGACTACCTACAATGAGCAGTTCTTC. Translating gives CAWSSTGTTYNEQFF.

The V call is TRBV27, the J call TRBJ1-4; D may be TRBD1 (5 bases). Germline V CDR1 and CDR2: MNHEY, SMNVEV (reference sequence). The length of the CDR3 is 13 residues. The V end was cut by 11 bases, the J end by 3 bases, with 13 bases between. This CDR3 is CAAKGSANEKLFF. The CDR3 bases are TGTGCCGCTAAGGGGTCAGCTAATGAAAAACTGTTTTTT.

CDR3: CASSIQAGGHTGELFF. CDR3 sequence (DNA): TGTGCCAGCAGCATTCAAGCGGGAGGGCACACCGGGGAGCTGTTTTTT. The rearrangement uses TRBV5-4 and TRBJ2-2; TRBD2 agrees at 10 bases. Germline loops: CDR1 SGHNT, CDR2 YYREEE (reference sequence). With V trimmed by 4 bases and J by 3 bases, 6 bases remained unmatched. CDR3 length: 16 residues.

This clone has a single count. This chain links TRBV28 with TRBJ1-2; 10 bases agree with TRBD1. After removal of 6 bases from V and 4 bases from J, the junction contained 11 bases not matched to a gene. The CDR3 length is 16 residues. CDR1 is MDHEN and CDR2 is SYDVKM in the germline V gene. The chain's CDR3 is CASRPSTGTGAYGYTF. CDR3 nucleotides: TGTGCCAGCAGACCTTCAACCGGGACAGGGGCCTATGGCTACACCTTC.

The chain recombines TRBV11-2 with TRBJ2-3; TRBD2 is a possible D gene (6 bases). The germline V and J ends were trimmed by 1 base and 0 bases, with 14 bases remaining between them. From germline, CDR1 is SGHAT and CDR2 FQNNGV. CDR3 length equals 17 residues. CDR3 sequence (DNA): TGTGCCAGCAGCTTAGTATTTAGCGGAGCTAGCACAGATACGCAGTATTTT. This translates into CASSLVFSGASTDTQYF.

The chain couples TRBV28 to TRBJ2-7; 8 positions match TRBD2. The CDR3 is 14 residues long. Germline CDR1 and CDR2: MDHEN and SYDVKM. J lost 2 bases, V lost 2 bases, and 2 bases had no gene match. The CDR3, as DNA: TGTGCCAGCAGTTTAAGGACTAGCCCCTACGAGCAGTACTTC. This gives the protein CASSLRTSPYEQYF. The complete variable domain, with remaining parts taken from reference TRBV28 and TRBJ2-7, reads DVKVTQSSRYLVKRTGEKVFLECVQDMDHENMFWYRQDPGLGLRLIYFSYDVKMKEKGDIPEGYSVSREKKERFSLILESASTNQTSMYLCASSLRTSPYEQYFGPGTRLTVT.

This sequence joins TRBV11-2 and TRBJ1-5; no clear D gene. Per germline, CDR1 SGHAT and CDR2 FQNNGV. The V gene lost 5 bases and the J gene lost 5 bases, with 16 bases spanning the gap. The CDR3 covers 15 residues. The CDR3, as DNA: TGTGCCAGCAGCGAAGCCGGTTCCGGGTATCAGCCCCAGCATTTT. The encoded protein is CASSEAGSGYQPQHF.

The J gene is TRBJ2-5, the V gene TRBV27; 8 positions agree with TRBD1. In germline, CDR1 is MNHEY, CDR2 SMNVEV (reference sequence). Trimming at V came to 9 bases and at J to 2 bases, leaving 5 bases not matched to a gene. The CDR3 sequence is 13 residues long. Written as DNA, the CDR3 is TGTGCCAGGAGCAGGGGGCGGCAAGAGACCCAGTACTTC. The encoded protein is CARSRGRQETQYF.

The chain has TRBV10-2 and TRBJ2-6; D unclear. The ends were cut back, 2 bases at V and 2 bases at J, with 10 bases in the middle. The CDR3 runs to 16 residues. Germline assignment: CDR1 WSHSY and CDR2 SAAADI. This chain's CDR3 is CASSERHKAGANVLTF. CDR3 DNA sequence: TGCGCCAGCAGTGAGCGACACAAGGCTGGGGCCAACGTCCTGACTTTC.

The V and J genes are TRBV28 and TRBJ2-5; TRBD1 matches 10 bases. Germline CDR1 and CDR2: MDHEN and SYDVKM. The CDR3 runs 16 residues. V was pared by 4 bases and J by 3 bases, with 8 bases of the junction left unmatched. The CDR3 DNA reads as TGTGCCAGCAGTTGGATCGTCGGGACAGGGGAAGAGACCCAGTACTTC. It codes for CASSWIVGTGEETQYF.